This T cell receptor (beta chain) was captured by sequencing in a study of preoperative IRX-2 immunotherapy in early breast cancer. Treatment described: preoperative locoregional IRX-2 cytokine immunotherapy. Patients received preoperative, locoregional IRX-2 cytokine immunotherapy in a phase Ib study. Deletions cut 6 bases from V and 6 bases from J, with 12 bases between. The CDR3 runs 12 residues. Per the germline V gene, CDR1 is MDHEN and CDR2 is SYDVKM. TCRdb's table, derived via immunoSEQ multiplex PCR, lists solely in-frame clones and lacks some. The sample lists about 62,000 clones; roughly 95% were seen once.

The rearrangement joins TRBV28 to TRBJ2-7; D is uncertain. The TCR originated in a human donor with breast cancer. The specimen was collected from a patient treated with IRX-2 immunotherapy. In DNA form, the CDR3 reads TGTGCCAGCAGCCAAAGCTCGCCCGAGCAGTACTTC. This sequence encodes CASSQSSPEQYF.